This T cell receptor beta chain originates from a study of blood T cell repertoires in COVID-19. Across the study: Donors in the United States, Italy and Spain gave samples during acute or convalescent COVID-19.

TCRdb's table, derived via immunoSEQ multiplex PCR, lists solely in-frame clones and lacks some. The sample has some 190,000 clones, around 76% seen once. The CDR3 loop spans 16 amino acids. V was pared by 5 bases and J by 2 bases, with 7 bases of the junction left unmatched. The V gene's germline CDR1 is MNHEY and CDR2 SMNVEV (reference sequence). Sample: peripheral blood. The chain couples TRBV27 to TRBJ2-7; 12 bases agree with TRBD2. The receptor's source is a woman aged 45-65 years with active or convalescent COVID-19. This chain's CDR3 is CASSNLAGGTPYEQYF. The CDR3 coding sequence is TGTGCCAGCAGTAATCTAGCGGGGGGGACCCCCTACGAGCAGTACTTC.